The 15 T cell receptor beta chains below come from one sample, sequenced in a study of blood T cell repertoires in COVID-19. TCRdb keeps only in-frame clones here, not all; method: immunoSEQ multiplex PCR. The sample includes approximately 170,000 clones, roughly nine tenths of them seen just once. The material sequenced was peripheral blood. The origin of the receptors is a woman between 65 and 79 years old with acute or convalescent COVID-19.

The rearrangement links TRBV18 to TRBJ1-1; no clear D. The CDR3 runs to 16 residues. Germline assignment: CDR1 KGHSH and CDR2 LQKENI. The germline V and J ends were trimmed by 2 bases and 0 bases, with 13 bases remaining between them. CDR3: CASSPSGSTLNTEAFF. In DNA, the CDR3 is TGTGCCAGCTCACCAAGCGGGTCAACTTTGAACACTGAAGCTTTCTTT.

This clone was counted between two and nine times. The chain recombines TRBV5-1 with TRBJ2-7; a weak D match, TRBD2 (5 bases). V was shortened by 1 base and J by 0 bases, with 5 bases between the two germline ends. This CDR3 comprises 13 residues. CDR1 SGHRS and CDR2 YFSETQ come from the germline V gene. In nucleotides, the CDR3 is TGCGCCAGCAGCTTGACTAGCTCCTACGAGCAGTACTTC. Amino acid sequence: CASSLTSSYEQYF.

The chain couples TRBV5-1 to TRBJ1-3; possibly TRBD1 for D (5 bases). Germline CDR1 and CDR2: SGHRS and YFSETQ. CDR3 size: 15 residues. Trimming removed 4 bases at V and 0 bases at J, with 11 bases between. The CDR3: CASSPGVNSGNTIYF. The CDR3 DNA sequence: TGCGCCAGCAGCCCGGGGGTGAACTCTGGAAACACCATATATTTT.

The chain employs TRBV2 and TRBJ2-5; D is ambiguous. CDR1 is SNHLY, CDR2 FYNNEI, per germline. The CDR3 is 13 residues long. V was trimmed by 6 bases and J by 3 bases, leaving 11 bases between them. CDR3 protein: CASSQTPEETQYF. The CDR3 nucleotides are TGTGCCAGCAGCCAGACACCGGAAGAGACCCAGTACTTC. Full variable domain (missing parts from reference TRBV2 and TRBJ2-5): EPEVTQTPSHQVTQMGQEVILRCVPISNHLYFYWYRQILGQKVEFLVSFYNNEISEKSEIFDDQFSVERPDGSNFTLKIRSTKLEDSAMYFCASSQTPEETQYFGPGTRLLVL.

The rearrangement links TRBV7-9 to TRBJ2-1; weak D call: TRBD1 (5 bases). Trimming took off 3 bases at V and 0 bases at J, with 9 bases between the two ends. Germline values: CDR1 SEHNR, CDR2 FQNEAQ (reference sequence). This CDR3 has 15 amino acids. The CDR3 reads CASSLQGSSYNEQFF. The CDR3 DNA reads TGTGCCAGCAGCTTGCAGGGTAGCTCCTACAATGAGCAGTTCTTC.

The CDR3 nucleotides are TGCAGCGTTGGCCGGACTAGCGGGCTCACAGATACGCAGTATTTT. Amino acid sequence: CSVGRTSGLTDTQYF. The rearrangement links TRBV29-1 to TRBJ2-3; 11 bases fit TRBD2. The CDR3 extends over 15 amino acids. Germline V CDR1 and CDR2: SQVTM, ANQGSEA. V dropped 4 bases and J dropped 2; count of bases not matched to a gene: 5.

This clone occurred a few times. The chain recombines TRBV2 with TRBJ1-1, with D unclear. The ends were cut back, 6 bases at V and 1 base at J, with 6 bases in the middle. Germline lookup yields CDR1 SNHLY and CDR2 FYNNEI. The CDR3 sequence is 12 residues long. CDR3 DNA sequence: TGTGCCAGCAGCATAGAGAACACTGAAGCTTTCTTT. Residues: CASSIENTEAFF.

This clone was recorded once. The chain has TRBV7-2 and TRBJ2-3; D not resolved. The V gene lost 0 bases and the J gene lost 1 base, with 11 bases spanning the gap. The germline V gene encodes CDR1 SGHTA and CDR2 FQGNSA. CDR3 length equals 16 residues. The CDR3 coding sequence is TGTGCCAGCAGCTTAGCTCCGCTGTCAGGCACAGATACGCAGTATTTT. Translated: CASSLAPLSGTDTQYF.

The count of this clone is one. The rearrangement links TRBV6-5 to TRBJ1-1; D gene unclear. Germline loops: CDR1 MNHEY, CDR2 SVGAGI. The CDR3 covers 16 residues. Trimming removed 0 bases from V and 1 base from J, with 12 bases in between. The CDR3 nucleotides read TGTGCCAGCAGTTACTCAGTCTTGGTGGCGAACACTGAAGCTTTCTTT. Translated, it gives CASSYSVLVANTEAFF.

This CDR3 is CASSKYTGNYGYTF. Written as DNA, the CDR3 is TGTGCCAGCAGCAAATATACAGGGAACTATGGCTACACCTTC. This chain joins TRBV14 and TRBJ1-2; a possible D gene is TRBD1 (6 bases). From germline, CDR1 is SGHDN and CDR2 FVKESK. V shed 5 bases and J shed 2 bases, with 12 bases lying between them. The CDR3 length is 14 residues.

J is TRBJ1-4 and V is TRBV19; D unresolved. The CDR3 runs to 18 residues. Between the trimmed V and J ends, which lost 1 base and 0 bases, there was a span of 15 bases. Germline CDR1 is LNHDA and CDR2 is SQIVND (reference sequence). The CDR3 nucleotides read TGTGCCAGTAGTATAGCCCTGACTCCTTATGCAACTAATGAAAAACTGTTTTTT. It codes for CASSIALTPYATNEKLFF.

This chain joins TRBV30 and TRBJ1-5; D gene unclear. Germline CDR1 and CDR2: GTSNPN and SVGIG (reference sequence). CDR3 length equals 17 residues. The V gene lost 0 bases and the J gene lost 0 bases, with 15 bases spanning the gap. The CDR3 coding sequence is TGTGCCTGGAGTGTACCCGGCGCCGGGGATAGCAATCAGCCCCAGCATTTT. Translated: CAWSVPGAGDSNQPQHF.

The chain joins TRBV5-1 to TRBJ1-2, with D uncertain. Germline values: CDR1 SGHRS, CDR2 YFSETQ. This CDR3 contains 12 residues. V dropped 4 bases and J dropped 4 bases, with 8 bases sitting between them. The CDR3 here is CASSPSGYGYTF. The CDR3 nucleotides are TGCGCCAGCAGCCCCAGCGGCTATGGCTACACCTTC.

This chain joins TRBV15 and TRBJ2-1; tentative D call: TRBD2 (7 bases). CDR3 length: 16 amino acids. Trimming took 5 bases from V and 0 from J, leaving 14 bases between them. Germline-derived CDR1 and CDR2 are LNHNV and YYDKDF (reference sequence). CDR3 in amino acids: CATSRGGGSSYNEQFF. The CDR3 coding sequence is TGTGCCACCAGCCGGGGAGGGGGGAGCTCCTACAATGAGCAGTTCTTC.

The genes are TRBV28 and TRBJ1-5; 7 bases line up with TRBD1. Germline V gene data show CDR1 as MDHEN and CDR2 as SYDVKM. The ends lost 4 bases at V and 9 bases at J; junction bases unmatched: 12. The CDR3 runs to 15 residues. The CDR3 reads CASSSTLQGSGPQHF. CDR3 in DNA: TGTGCCAGCAGTTCTACCTTACAGGGGAGCGGGCCCCAGCATTTT.